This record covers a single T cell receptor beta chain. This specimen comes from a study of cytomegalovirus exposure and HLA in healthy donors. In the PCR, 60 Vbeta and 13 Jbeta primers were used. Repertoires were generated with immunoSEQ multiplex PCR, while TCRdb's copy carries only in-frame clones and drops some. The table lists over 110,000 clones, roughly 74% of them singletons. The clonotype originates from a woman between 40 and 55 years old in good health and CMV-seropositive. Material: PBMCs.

The CDR3 DNA is TGCGCCAGCAGCCCGACTCTAGCGGAAGACTACAATGAGCAGTTCTTC. It encodes CASSPTLAEDYNEQFF. The chain employs TRBV5-1 and TRBJ2-1; TRBD2 agrees at 7 bases. The V segment lost 4 bases and the J segment 3 bases; nucleotides outside the gene matches: 10. Germline CDR1 reads SGHRS; CDR2 reads YFSETQ. This CDR3 spans 16 amino acids.